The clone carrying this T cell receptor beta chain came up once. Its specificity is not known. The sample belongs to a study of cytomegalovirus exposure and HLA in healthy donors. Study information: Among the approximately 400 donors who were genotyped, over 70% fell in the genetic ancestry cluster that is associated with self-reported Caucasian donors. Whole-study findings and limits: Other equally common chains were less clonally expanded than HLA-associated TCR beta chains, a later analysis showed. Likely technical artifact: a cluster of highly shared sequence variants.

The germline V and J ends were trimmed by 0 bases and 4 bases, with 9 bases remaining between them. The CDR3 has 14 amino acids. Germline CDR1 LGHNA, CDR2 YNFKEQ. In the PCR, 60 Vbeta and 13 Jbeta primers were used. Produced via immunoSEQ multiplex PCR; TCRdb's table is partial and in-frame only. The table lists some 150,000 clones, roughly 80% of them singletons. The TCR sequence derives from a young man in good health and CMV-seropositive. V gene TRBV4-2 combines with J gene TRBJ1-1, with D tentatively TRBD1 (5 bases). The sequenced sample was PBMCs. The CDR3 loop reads CASSQEAGGTEAFF. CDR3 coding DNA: TGTGCCAGCAGCCAAGAGGCGGGGGGCACTGAAGCTTTCTTT.